This T cell receptor beta chain was recovered during a study of beta chain features in type 1 diabetes. Expressed TCRB transcripts got sequenced, as all isolated RNA was reverse transcribed. Produced via immunoSEQ multiplex PCR; TCRdb's table is partial and in-frame only. The sample carries 150,000 to 180,000 clones, around 8.5% recorded once. Germline CDR1 reads MNHEY; CDR2 reads SMNVEV (reference sequence). Trimming cost V 5 bases and J 8 bases, with 15 bases left between them. CDR3 length: 13 residues. V is TRBV27 and J is TRBJ1-2; D possibly corresponds to TRBD1 (5 bases). The specimen was central memory CD4+ T cells from blood. This receptor was taken from a young man in good health. The CDR3 sequence is CASSQRQGGGYTF. The CDR3 DNA is TGTGCCAGCAGTCAGCGCCAGGGAGGCGGCTACACCTTC.